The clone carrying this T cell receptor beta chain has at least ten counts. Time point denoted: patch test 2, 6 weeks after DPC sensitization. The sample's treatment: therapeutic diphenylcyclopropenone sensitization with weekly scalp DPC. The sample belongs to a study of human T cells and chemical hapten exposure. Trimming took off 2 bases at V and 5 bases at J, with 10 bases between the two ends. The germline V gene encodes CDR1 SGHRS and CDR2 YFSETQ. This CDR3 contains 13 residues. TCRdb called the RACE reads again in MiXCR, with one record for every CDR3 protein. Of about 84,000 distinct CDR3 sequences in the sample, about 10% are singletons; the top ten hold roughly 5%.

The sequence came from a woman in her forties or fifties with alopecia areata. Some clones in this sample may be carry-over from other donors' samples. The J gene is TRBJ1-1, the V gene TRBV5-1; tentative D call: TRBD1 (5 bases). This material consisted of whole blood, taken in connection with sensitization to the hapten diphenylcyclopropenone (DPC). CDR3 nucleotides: TGCGCCAGCAGCTTAGCAGGGCAGACTGAAGCTTTCTTT. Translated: CASSLAGQTEAFF. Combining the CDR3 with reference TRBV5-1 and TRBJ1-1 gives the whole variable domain KAGVTQTPRYLIKTRGQQVTLSCSPISGHRSVSWYQQTPGQGLQFLFEYFSETQRNKGNFPGRFSGRQFSNSRSEMNVSTLELGDSALYLCASSLAGQTEAFFGQGTRLTVV.